The T cell receptor (beta chain) described here comes from a study of shared clonotypes between healthy human individuals. CD45RO-negative CD8 cells positively selected for CCR7 made up the naive population, which excluded terminally differentiated effector memory CD45RA+ cells. All participating donors were Caucasian adults from Nashville, Tennessee. Generated by immunoSEQ multiplex PCR, the TCRdb table keeps only in-frame clones and is missing some. The sample records about 1.9 million clones, about 93% being singletons. As to this clone: Its cognate antigen is unknown. One junction end does not reproduce the germline sequence, and a read error may be involved.

Study outcomes and limitations: Naive CD4 clonotype sharing across a few donors was around 5%.

The CDR3 runs to 14 residues. Germline V gene lookup returns CDR1 MNHNS and CDR2 SASEGT. The source of this sequence is a man younger than 35 in good health. Some clones in this sample may be carry-over from other donors' samples. The source material was naive CD8+ T cells from PBMCs. The gene calls are TRBV6-1 and TRBJ1-1, with no clear D. This CDR3 is CASSEEGGSTEAFF. Here the CDR3 DNA reads TGTGCCAGCAGCGAAGAGGGAGGGAGCACTGAAGCTTTCTTT.